This T cell receptor (beta chain) was recorded in a study of cytomegalovirus exposure and HLA in healthy donors. PCR involved 60 Vbeta and 13 Jbeta primers. Clones were read by immunoSEQ multiplex PCR, and TCRdb kept only the in-frame ones, dropping some. The table shows about 170,000 clones, with 65% to 85% occurring only once. Study-level findings and limits: What TCR beta sequences reportedly achieved was accurate prediction of HLA-A and HLA-B alleles in most subjects. A later analysis showed HLA-associated TCR beta chains outstripping equally common others in clonal expansion. A later analysis reportedly found that, within productive TCRs, an Asian-associated ancestry cluster had fewer N-insertions than the mean observed across the approximately 700 donors. In vitro work confirmed that three CMV-associated chains recognize CMV antigens.

The V segment lost 5 bases and the J segment 4 bases; nucleotides outside the gene matches: 4. The germline gives CDR1 MNHEY, CDR2 SVGAGI. The CDR3 length is 13 residues. Worth noting for this clone: The antigen remains undetermined.

The sequencing sample was made of PBMCs. This TCR was recovered from a woman in her fifties or sixties in good health and CMV-seropositive. The rearrangement links TRBV6-5 to TRBJ1-2; TRBD1 agrees at 7 bases. CDR3 nucleotides: TGTGCCAGCAGTCTCCGGGACAGCTATGGCTACACCTTC. Translating gives CASSLRDSYGYTF.